This T cell receptor beta chain was sequenced during a study of blood T cell repertoires in COVID-19 (dated by TCRdb to the early 2020s). For the study in its entirety: Collaborator samples came from the United States, Italy and Spain and covered acute and convalescent phases of COVID-19. A freely available public database, intended as a resource for researchers studying the immune response to SARS-CoV-2, is where the repertoires were released. The material from the prospective study consisted of cDNA or gDNA derived from T cells, B-cell-depleted T cells, or PBMCs. Subjects who had been exposed to COVID-19, were actively infected with it, or had recovered from it provided the deeply sampled blood TCRbeta repertoires that made up the dataset. Sample metadata almost always included a de-identified subject ID, COVID-19 status, age in years and sex. Samples were obtained from the ongoing ImmuneRACE study (first 160 participants) and from some 1,300 subjects provided by 6 global collaborators. HLA class I and class II types, where available, came from metadata supplied by the sample provider rather than from assay-based typing.

With regard to this clone: What this receptor recognizes is not known. Base-call qualities are not available, and no considerably larger clone is one nucleotide away.

Findings and caveats that apply to the study as a whole: The amount of clinical and demographic metadata varied by source and participant and was provided uncurated.

A distance of 14 bases separates the germline ends of V and J, which lose 2 bases and 6 bases respectively. Sequences MNHEY (CDR1) and SVGEGT (CDR2) are obtained from the germline V gene. The CDR3 runs 15 residues from the cysteine to the phenylalanine. The entry retains the CDR3 DNA only, 45 bases that are in frame from base 1. Participants in the prospective study were aged about 18 to 95 years, lived in 20 to 25 United States geographic areas, and enrolled through a virtual design. Cohort assignment in the prospective study relied on participant-reported clinical history from a screening survey and a study questionnaire. Recovered participants in ImmuneRACE Cohort 3 were defined as having two consecutive negative NP/OP PCR tests, clearance from a healthcare professional, or resolution of symptoms. Each participant in the prospective study had whole blood, serum and a nasopharyngeal or oropharyngeal swab collected by mobile phlebotomists. Over a roughly 2-month period, participants in the prospective study had the option of providing additional blood draws and questionnaires. Prospective study blood samples were shipped either frozen or at room temperature before DNA extraction.

TCRbeta CDR3 regions were amplified from genomic DNA by means of the immunoSEQ Assay, a bias-controlled multiplex PCR. The paper's data handling went like this. Within the assay, amplification of reference gene primers was used to estimate how many nucleated cells each sample contained. Sequence reads were collapsed and filtered to measure the absolute abundance of every unique TCRbeta CDR3 rearrangement. For each sample, productive Simpson clonality was calculated as the square root of Simpson's diversity index across productive rearrangements. TCRdb obtained this table from immuneACCESS and retained in-frame rearrangements with V and J assigned. These tables miss some clones; where compared with another copy, unresolved V genes account for less than half of the shortfall, and the remainder is unexplained. The D gene and trimming were derived from the DNA, and the V and J assignments and clone size from that table. The sample table contains around 300,000 clones; only one count was recorded for approximately 89% of them. In total, the top ten clones hold approximately 5% of the sample.

The clonotype originates from a woman aged 30 to 39 who had recovered from COVID-19. The sample taken for sequencing was PBMCs or T cells enriched from blood (not recorded which). The chain uses TRBV6-2 or TRBV6-3 and TRBJ2-4, and possibly TRBD2, on 6 matching bases. In nucleotide form, the sequence is TGTGCCAGCAGTTACGGGGGAGGCTGGACAAACATTCAGTACTTC. It is translated as CASSYGGGWTNIQYF.